The 3 T cell receptor beta chains in this list originate from one sample, sequenced in a study of beta chain features in type 1 diabetes. The authors reverse transcribed all of the isolated RNA, so sequencing captured expressed TCRB transcripts. Measured with immunoSEQ multiplex PCR; TCRdb has only the in-frame clones, and not every one. The table lists under 900,000 clones, 17% of them singletons. Specimen: naive CD4+ T cells from blood. Receptors were obtained from a woman under 30 in good health.

With respect to this clone: At the DNA level, this CDR3 is encoded by other sequences in the same sample as well. V is TRBV5-5 and J is TRBJ2-6; tentatively, D is TRBD2 (6 bases). Looked up from germline, CDR1 is SGHKS and CDR2 is YYEKEE (reference sequence). The CDR3 has 15 residues. Trimming stripped 2 bases from V and 2 bases from J, with 8 bases between. CDR3 sequence reads: CASSFGGTGANVLTF. CDR3 nucleotide sequence: TGTGCCAGCAGCTTTGGAGGGACTGGGGCCAACGTCCTGACTTTC. Full variable domain (missing parts from reference TRBV5-5 and TRBJ2-6): DAGVTQSPTHLIKTRGQQVTLRCSPISGHKSVSWYQQVLGQGPQFIFQYYEKEERGRGNFPDRFSARQFPNYSSELNVNALLLGDSALYLCASSFGGTGANVLTFGAGSRLTVL.

This clone showed up just a few times. The CDR3 nucleotides are TGTGCCAGCAGACGTCTAGCGGGCTCTGTCCCCTACAATGAGCAGTTCTTC. It codes for CASRRLAGSVPYNEQFF. The chain joins TRBV7-2 to TRBJ2-1; 8 positions match TRBD2. After removal of 6 bases from V and 2 bases from J, the junction contained 12 bases not matched to a gene. The germline V gene has CDR1 SGHTA and CDR2 FQGNSA. The CDR3 loop spans 17 amino acids.

This clone was detected only a few times. V and J are TRBV19 and TRBJ1-5; tentative D call: TRBD1 (5 bases). Trimming left V 3 bases short and J 2 bases short, with 8 bases between. Germline V gene data show CDR1 as LNHDA and CDR2 as SQIVND (reference sequence). The CDR3 loop spans 14 amino acids. The CDR3 DNA sequence: TGTGCCAGTAGTATGGGACTTCGCAATCAGCCCCAGCATTTT. Translated, it gives CASSMGLRNQPQHF.